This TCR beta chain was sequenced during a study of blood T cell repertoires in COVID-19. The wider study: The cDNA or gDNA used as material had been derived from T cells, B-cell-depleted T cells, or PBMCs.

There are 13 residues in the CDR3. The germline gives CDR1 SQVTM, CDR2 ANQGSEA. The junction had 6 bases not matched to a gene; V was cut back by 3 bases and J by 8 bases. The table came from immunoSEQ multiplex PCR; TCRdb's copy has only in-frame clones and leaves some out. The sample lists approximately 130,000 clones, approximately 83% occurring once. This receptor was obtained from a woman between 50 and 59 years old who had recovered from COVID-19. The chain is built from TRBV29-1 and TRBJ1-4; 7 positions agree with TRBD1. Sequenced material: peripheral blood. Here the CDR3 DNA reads TGCAGCGTTGAGAAGGGGGCGGGGGAAAAACTGTTTTTT. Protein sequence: CSVEKGAGEKLFF.